This note documents a single T cell receptor beta chain sequence. Its antigen is still unknown. Blood specimens came from baseline, cycle 4 day 1, and cycle 7 day 1. This entry belongs to a study of OX40 agonist ivuxolimab in advanced cancers. Whole-study findings and limits: Averaging showed that CD8+ T cells had more expanded clones than CD4+ did. Within 6 weeks, CD4+ and CD8+ blood T cells expanded clonally at 0.1 to 3.0 mg/kg. Low normalized T-cell clonal expansion was additionally recorded for some nonresponders.

Sequencing used immunoSEQ multiplex PCR; TCRdb keeps in-frame clones, though not all of them. The data contain some 45,000 clones, about nine tenths of them singletons. The sample consisted of CD4+ or CD8+ T cells sorted from blood, taken in a trial of the OX40 agonist ivuxolimab. The source is an adult with an advanced solid tumor such as melanoma, head and neck, liver or kidney cancer.

The CDR3 DNA follows: TGTGCCAGCAGCGTCAACAGGGGGCGCTGGGAGCAGTACTTC. The encoded protein is CASSVNRGRWEQYF. The genes are TRBV5-4 and TRBJ2-7; 9 positions match TRBD1. The length of the CDR3 is 14 residues. Germline V gene lookup returns CDR1 SGHNT and CDR2 YYREEE (reference sequence). Trimming cost V 4 bases and J 7 bases; bases outside gene matches: 9.